Listed here is a single T cell receptor (beta chain). The CDR3 spans 13 residues. CDR1 and CDR2 from the germline V gene are MNHEY and SVGAGI. The V end was cut by 5 bases, the J end by 5 bases, with 12 bases between. Assay: immunoSEQ multiplex PCR; the TCRdb copy retains only in-frame clones and omits some. The sample lists around 10,000 clones, about a third occurring once. These data come from a study of graft-versus-host responses after intestinal transplantation. The study's findings and limits: Analysis identified GvH clones in recipient marrow, with some appearing first in ileum or blood.

The chain links TRBV6-5 to TRBJ2-5, with D perhaps matching TRBD1 (6 bases). The clonotype comes from a human patient who was an organ donor for intestinal transplantation. The starting material was alloreactive CD4+ T cells from a mixed lymphocyte reaction culture, obtained before transplantation. The subset was: CFSE-low proliferating T cells sorted from approximately 6-day pre-transplant mixed lymphocyte reaction (GvH or HvG direction). The CDR3, as DNA: TGTGCCAGCAGTACTTGGGGGCGGGAGACCCAGTACTTC. This codes for CASSTWGRETQYF.